The sample holds many counts of the clone carrying this TCR beta chain. Its antigen is not identified. This sample was included in a study of regulatory T cells in long-lasting Graves disease. At the level of the study: For a period under 3 months, newly diagnosed Graves' patients had taken antithyroid drugs.

Study-level results: TCR diversity was lower in persistent Graves' patients (versus newly diagnosed ones).

Both iRepertoire HTBI primers and Arm-PCR of CDR3 regions were used to build the TCR beta libraries. TCRdb re-called the multiplex PCR reads through MiXCR, storing one row per CDR3 protein. The profile covers approximately 400,000 distinct CDR3 sequences, with 15% appearing a single time and about 8% taken by the ten largest. Germline V lookup: CDR1 SGHAT, CDR2 FQNNGV. This CDR3 region has 15 residues. Trimming at V came to 6 bases and at J to 3 bases, leaving 9 bases not matched to a gene. As to time point: newly diagnosed GD, antithyroid drugs for less than 3 months. Isolated PBMC RNA provided the starting material for the TCR library. Xi'an, China, was home to the endocrinology department that provided patients. These data were likewise used in another study, on T cells in Graves' hyperthyroidism and ophthalmopathy.

This specimen was peripheral blood mononuclear cells (PBMCs), taken at new diagnosis, from a patient treated with antithyroid drugs. The V gene is TRBV11-2, the J gene TRBJ1-1, with TRBD1 matching 8 bases. This sequence originates from a woman aged 40-49 years with Graves disease. The CDR3 region has the DNA TGTGCCAGCAGACACCTGACAGGGGTGGACACTGAAGCTTTCTTT. Translation gives CASRHLTGVDTEAFF.